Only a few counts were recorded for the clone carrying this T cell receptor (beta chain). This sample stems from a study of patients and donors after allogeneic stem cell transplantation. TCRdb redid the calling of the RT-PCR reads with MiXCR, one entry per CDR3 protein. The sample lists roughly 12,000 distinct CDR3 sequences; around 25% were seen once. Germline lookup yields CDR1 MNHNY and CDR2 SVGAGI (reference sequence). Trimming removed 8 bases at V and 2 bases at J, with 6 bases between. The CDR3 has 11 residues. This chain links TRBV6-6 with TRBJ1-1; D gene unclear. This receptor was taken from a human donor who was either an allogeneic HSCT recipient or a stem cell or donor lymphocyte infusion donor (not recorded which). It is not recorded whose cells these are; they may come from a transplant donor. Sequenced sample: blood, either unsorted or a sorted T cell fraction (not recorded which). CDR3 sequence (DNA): TGTGCCAGCTTAGCAAACACTGAAGCTTTCTTT. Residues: CASLANTEAFF.